What follows are 9 T cell receptor beta chains derived from one specimen sequenced in a study of blood T cell repertoires in COVID-19. Profiling relied on immunoSEQ multiplex PCR, and the TCRdb table lists in-frame clones only, not all of them. The repertoire has about 240,000 clones, roughly 80% of them found once; the top ten carry roughly a tenth. The sequencing sample was made of peripheral blood. All receptors come from a woman of 80 years or more with acute or convalescent COVID-19.

This clone was seen only once. The V call is TRBV5-1, the J call TRBJ1-6; 8 bases are shared with TRBD1. Losses at the gene ends were 4 bases for V and 9 bases for J; bases not matched to a gene: 6. Germline V gives CDR1 SGHRS, CDR2 YFSETQ. This CDR3 is built from 14 residues. The CDR3 loop reads CASSPRTGTSPLHF. For the CDR3, the DNA is TGCGCCAGCAGCCCCCGGACAGGGACTTCACCCCTCCACTTT.

This chain joins TRBV28 and TRBJ2-3, with D perhaps matching TRBD2 (6 bases). CDR1 is MDHEN, CDR2 SYDVKM, per germline. The CDR3 contains 16 residues. V dropped 2 bases and J dropped 2 bases, with 14 bases sitting between them. CDR3 coding DNA: TGTGCCAGCAGTTTAACGGGGGTCACCACCACAGATACGCAGTATTTT. Amino acid sequence: CASSLTGVTTTDTQYF.

This clone was seen a single time. The chain employs TRBV10-3 and TRBJ1-2; TRBD1 matches 8 bases. The CDR3 has 15 residues. Germline V gene lookup returns CDR1 ENHRY and CDR2 SYGVKD. V was clipped by 3 bases and J by 0 bases; unmatched bases: 3. The CDR3 is CAISESDRANYGYTF. The CDR3 DNA sequence: TGTGCCATCAGTGAATCGGACAGGGCTAACTATGGCTACACCTTC.

This clone has just a few counts. The chain recombines TRBV5-8 with TRBJ1-6; D not resolved. This CDR3 spans 14 amino acids. Trimming removed 0 bases from V and 7 bases from J, with 8 bases in between. CDR1 and CDR2 (germline): SGHTS, YDEGEE. The CDR3 sequence: CASSLDAGNSPLHF. For the CDR3, the DNA is TGTGCCAGCAGCTTGGATGCAGGAAATTCACCCCTCCACTTT.

The chain couples TRBV3-1 (or the pseudogene TRBV3-2) to TRBJ2-7; D may be TRBD2 (5 bases). CDR3 size: 15 residues. V lost 1 base to trimming and J lost 6 bases, with 16 bases between them. Germline V CDR1 and CDR2: LGHDT, YNNKEL (reference sequence). In DNA form, the CDR3 reads TGTGCCAGCAGCCAAGTCCGACTGCCTGCGGGCGAGCAGTACTTC. It encodes CASSQVRLPAGEQYF.

V usage is TRBV5-1 and J usage is TRBJ2-3; 7 bases fit TRBD1. The V gene's germline CDR1 is SGHRS and CDR2 YFSETQ. With V trimmed by 3 bases and J by 0 bases, 1 base remained unmatched. This CDR3 spans 14 amino acids. In DNA, the CDR3 is TGCGCCAGCAGCTGGGGACAGAGCACAGATACGCAGTATTTT. This encodes CASSWGQSTDTQYF.

V is TRBV19 and J is TRBJ2-1; 8 bases line up with TRBD1. Germline values: CDR1 LNHDA, CDR2 SQIVND (reference sequence). The CDR3 consists of 15 residues. Unmatched junction bases numbered 6, after V lost 4 bases and J lost 4 bases. CDR3 sequence: CASSNPRGLYNEQFF. CDR3 DNA: TGTGCCAGTAGTAACCCCAGGGGGCTTTACAATGAGCAGTTCTTC.

The chain uses TRBV2 and TRBJ1-2; 8 bases align to TRBD1. The CDR3 totals 12 residues. Germline CDR1 is SNHLY and CDR2 is FYNNEI. V lost 8 bases, J lost 8 bases, and 7 bases stayed unmatched. The CDR3 region is CASGLTGGGYTF. As DNA, the CDR3 is TGTGCCAGCGGCCTTACAGGGGGAGGCTACACCTTC.

The chain uses TRBV2 and TRBJ1-1; D unresolved. Germline-derived CDR1 and CDR2 are SNHLY and FYNNEI. V was cut by 0 bases and J by 4 bases, with 9 bases left in between. The CDR3 runs 14 residues. The CDR3 is CASSEALRSTEAFF. The CDR3 nucleotides read TGTGCCAGCAGTGAAGCGCTTCGGAGCACTGAAGCTTTCTTT.